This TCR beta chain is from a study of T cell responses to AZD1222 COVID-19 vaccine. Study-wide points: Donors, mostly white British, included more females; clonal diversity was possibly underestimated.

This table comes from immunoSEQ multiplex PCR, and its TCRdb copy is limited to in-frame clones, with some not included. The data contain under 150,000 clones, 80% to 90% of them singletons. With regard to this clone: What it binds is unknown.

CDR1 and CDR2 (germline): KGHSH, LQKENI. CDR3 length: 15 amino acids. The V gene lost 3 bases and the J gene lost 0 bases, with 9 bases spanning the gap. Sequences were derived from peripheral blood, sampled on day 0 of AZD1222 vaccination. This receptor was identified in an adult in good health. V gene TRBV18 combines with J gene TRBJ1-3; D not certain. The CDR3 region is CASSPQASSGNTIYF. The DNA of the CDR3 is TGTGCCAGCTCACCGCAGGCCAGCTCTGGAAACACCATATATTTT.